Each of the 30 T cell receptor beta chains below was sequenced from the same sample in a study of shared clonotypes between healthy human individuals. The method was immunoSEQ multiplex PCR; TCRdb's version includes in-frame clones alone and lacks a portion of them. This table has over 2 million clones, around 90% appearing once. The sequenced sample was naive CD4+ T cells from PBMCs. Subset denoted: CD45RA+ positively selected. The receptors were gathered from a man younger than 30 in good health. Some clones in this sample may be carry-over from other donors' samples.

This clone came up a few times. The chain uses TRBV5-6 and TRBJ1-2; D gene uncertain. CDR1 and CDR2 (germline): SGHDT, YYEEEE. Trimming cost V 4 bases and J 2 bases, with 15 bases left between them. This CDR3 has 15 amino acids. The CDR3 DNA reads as TGTGCCAGCAGCCCCCGGATGACCGCGAACTATGGCTACACCTTC. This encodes CASSPRMTANYGYTF.

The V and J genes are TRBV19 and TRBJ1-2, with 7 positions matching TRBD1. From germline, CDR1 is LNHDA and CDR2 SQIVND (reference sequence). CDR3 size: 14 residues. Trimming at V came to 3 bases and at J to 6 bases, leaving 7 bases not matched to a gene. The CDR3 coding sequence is TGTGCCAGTAGTATGGCCAGGGGGTTGGATGGCTACACCTTC. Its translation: CASSMARGLDGYTF.

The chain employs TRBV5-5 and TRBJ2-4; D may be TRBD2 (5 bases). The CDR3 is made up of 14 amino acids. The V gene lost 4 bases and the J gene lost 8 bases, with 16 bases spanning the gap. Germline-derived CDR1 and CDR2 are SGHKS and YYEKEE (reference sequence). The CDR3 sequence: CASSPSRLEDIQYF. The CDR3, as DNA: TGTGCCAGCAGCCCGTCTAGGTTGGAGGACATTCAGTACTTC.

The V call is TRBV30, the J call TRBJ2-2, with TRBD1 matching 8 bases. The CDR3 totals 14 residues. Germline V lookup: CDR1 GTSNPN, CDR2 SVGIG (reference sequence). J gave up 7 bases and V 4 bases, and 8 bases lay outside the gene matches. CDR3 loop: CAWKQGVFIGELFF. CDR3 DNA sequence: TGTGCCTGGAAACAGGGGGTGTTTATCGGGGAGCTGTTTTTT. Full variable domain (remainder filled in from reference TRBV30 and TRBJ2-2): SQTIHQWPATLVQPVGSPLSLECTVEGTSNPNLYWYRQAAGRGLQLLFYSVGIGQISSEVPQNLSASRPQDRQFILSSKKLLLSDSGFYLCAWKQGVFIGELFFGEGSRLTVL.

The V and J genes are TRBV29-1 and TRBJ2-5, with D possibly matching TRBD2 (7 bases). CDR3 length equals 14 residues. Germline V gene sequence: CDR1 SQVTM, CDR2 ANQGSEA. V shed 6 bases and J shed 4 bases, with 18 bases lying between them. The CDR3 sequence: CSVGPWGGGETQYF. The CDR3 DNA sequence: TGCAGCGTCGGTCCCTGGGGAGGGGGAGAGACCCAGTACTTC.

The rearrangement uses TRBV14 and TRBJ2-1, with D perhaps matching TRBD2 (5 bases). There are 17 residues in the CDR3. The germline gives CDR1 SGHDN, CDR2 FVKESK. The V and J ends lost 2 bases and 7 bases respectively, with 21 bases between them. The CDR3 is CASSQPLTSSVRNEQFF. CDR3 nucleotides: TGTGCCAGCAGCCAACCTCTAACTAGTTCTGTCAGGAATGAGCAGTTCTTC.

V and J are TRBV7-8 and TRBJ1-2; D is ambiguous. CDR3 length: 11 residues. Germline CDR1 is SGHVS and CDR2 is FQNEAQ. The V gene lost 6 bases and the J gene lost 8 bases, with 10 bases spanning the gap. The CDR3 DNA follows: TGTGCCAGCAGAGATTACCGCGGCTACACCTTC. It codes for CASRDYRGYTF.

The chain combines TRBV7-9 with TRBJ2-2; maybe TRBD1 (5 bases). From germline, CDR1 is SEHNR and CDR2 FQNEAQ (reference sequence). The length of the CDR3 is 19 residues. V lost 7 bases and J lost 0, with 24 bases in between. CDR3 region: CASTHWDFMGPSNTGELFF. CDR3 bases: TGTGCCAGCACCCACTGGGATTTTATGGGGCCCTCGAACACCGGGGAGCTGTTTTTT.

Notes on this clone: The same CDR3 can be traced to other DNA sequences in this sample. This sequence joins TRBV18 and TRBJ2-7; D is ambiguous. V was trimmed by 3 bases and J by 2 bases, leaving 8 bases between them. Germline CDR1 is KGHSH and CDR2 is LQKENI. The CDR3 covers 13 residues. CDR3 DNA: TGTGCCAGCTCACCCGGCCTTACCTACGAGCAGTACTTC. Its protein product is CASSPGLTYEQYF.

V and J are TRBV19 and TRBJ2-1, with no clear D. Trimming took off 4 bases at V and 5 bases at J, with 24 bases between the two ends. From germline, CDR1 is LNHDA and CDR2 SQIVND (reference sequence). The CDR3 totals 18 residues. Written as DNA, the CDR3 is TGTGCCAGTAGTACCTCCCTGTCGTATGCGCCTGTCCACAATGAGCAGTTCTTC. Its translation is CASSTSLSYAPVHNEQFF.

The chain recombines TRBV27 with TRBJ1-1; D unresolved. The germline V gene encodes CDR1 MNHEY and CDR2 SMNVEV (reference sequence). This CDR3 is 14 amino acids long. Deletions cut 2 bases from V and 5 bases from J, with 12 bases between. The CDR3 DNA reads TGTGCCAGCAGTTTAAATCGGGGAGGAACTGAAGCTTTCTTT. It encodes CASSLNRGGTEAFF.

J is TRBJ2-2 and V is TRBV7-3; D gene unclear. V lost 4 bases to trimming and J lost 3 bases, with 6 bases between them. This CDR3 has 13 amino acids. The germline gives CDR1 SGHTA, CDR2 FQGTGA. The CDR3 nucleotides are TGTGCCAGCAGCTCTATTGACACCGGGGAGCTGTTTTTT. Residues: CASSSIDTGELFF.

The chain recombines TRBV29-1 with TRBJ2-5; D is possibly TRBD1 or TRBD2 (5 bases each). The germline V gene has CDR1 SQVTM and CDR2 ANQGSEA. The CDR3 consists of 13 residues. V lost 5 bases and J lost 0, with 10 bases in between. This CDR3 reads CSVRGRNQETQYF. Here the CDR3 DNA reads TGCAGCGTTAGGGGACGGAACCAAGAGACCCAGTACTTC. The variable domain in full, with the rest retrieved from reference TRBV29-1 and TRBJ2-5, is SAVISQKPSRDICQRGTSLTIQCQVDSQVTMMFWYRQQPGQSLTLIATANQGSEATYESGFVIDKFPISRPNLTFSTLTVSNMSPEDSSIYLCSVRGRNQETQYFGPGTRLLVL.

In DNA form, the CDR3 reads TGTGCCAGCAGTTTGGCGGGAGTTAATAATCAGCCCCAGCATTTT. As protein: CASSLAGVNNQPQHF. This rearrangement joins TRBV28 to TRBJ1-5, with unresolved D. Germline CDR1 MDHEN, CDR2 SYDVKM. V lost 3 bases to trimming and J lost 4 bases, with 13 bases between them. This CDR3 region has 15 residues.

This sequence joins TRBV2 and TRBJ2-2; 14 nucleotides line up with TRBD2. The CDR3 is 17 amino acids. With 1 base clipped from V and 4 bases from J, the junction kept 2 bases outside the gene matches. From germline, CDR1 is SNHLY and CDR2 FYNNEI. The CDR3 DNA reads TGTGCCAGCAGTGAAGGACTAGCGGGAGGGGGCACCGGGGAGCTGTTTTTT. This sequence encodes CASSEGLAGGGTGELFF. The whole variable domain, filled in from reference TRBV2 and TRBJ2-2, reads EPEVTQTPSHQVTQMGQEVILRCVPISNHLYFYWYRQILGQKVEFLVSFYNNEISEKSEIFDDQFSVERPDGSNFTLKIRSTKLEDSAMYFCASSEGLAGGGTGELFFGEGSRLTVL.

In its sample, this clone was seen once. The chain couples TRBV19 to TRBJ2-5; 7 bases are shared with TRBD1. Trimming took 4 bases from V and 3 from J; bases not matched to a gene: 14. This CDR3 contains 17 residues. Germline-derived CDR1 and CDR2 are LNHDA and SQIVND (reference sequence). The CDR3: CASSTLQTGLLEETQYF. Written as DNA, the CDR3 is TGTGCCAGTAGTACCCTCCAGACAGGGCTATTAGAAGAGACCCAGTACTTC. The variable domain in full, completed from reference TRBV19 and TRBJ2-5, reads DGGITQSPKYLFRKEGQNVTLSCEQNLNHDAMYWYRQDPGQGLRLIYYSQIVNDFQKGDIAEGYSVSREKKESFPLTVTSAQKNPTAFYLCASSTLQTGLLEETQYFGPGTRLLVL.

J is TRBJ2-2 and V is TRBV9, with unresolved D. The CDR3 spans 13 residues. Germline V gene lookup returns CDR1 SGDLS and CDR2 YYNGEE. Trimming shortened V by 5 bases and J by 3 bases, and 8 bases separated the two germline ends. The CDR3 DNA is TGTGCCAGCAGGCCCTGGGACACCGGGGAGCTGTTTTTT. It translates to CASRPWDTGELFF.

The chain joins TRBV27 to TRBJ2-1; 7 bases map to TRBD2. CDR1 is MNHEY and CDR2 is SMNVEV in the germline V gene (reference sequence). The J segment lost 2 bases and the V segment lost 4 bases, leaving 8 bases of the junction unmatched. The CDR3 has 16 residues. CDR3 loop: CASSSLNSGTYNEQFF. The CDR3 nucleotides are TGTGCCAGCAGTTCCCTGAACAGCGGGACCTACAATGAGCAGTTCTTC.

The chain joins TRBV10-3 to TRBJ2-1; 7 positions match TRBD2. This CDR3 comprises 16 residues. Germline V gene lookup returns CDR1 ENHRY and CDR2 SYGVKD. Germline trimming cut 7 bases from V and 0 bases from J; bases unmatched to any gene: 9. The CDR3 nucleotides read TGTGCCATCACCGGGAGGAGTGCCAGCTCCTACAATGAGCAGTTCTTC. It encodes CAITGRSASSYNEQFF.

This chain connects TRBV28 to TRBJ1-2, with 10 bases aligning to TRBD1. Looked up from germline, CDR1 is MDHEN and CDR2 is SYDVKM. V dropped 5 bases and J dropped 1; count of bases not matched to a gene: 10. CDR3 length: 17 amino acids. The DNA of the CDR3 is TGTGCCAGCAGTCCACGACAGGGGGCGATCAGTAACTATGGCTACACCTTC. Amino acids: CASSPRQGAISNYGYTF.

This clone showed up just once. CDR3 residues: CASSHRESGANVLTF. Written as DNA, the CDR3 is TGTGCCAGCAGCCACAGGGAGTCTGGGGCCAACGTCCTGACTTTC. The chain carries TRBV27 and TRBJ2-6; D might be TRBD1 (6 bases). The CDR3 is made up of 15 amino acids. V gave up 6 bases and J gave up 1 base, with 10 bases separating them. Germline loops: CDR1 MNHEY, CDR2 SMNVEV (reference sequence).

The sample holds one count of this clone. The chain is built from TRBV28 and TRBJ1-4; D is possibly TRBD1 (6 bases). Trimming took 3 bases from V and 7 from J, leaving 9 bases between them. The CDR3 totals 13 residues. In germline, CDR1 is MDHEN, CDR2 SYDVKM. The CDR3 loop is CASSLRGVEKLFF. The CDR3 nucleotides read TGTGCCAGCAGTTTGAGGGGGGTTGAAAAACTGTTTTTT.

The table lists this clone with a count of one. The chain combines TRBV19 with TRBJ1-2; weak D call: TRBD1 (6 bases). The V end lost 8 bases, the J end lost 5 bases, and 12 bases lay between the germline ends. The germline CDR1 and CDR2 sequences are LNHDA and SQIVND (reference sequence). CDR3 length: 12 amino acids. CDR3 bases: TGTGCCAGTGGCCGGGACATATATGGCTACACCTTC. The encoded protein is CASGRDIYGYTF.

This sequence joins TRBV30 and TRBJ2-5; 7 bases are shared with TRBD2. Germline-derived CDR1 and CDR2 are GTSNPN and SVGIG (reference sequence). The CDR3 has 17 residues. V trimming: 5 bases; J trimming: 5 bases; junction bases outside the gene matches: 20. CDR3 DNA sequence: TGTGCCTGGTGCCTAGCTTGGACTGGCGGGAGTCGGGAGACCCAGTACTTC. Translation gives CAWCLAWTGGSRETQYF.

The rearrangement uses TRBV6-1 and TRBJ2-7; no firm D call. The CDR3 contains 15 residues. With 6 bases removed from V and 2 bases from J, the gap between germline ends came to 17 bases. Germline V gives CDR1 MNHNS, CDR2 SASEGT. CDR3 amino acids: CASRDFGGPAYEQYF. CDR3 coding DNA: TGTGCCAGCAGGGATTTCGGCGGCCCAGCCTACGAGCAGTACTTC.

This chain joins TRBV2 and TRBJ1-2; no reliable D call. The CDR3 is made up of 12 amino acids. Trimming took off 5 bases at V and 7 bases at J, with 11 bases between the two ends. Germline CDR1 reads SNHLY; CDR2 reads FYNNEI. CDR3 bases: TGTGCCAGCAGTCCATCGGGCTTTGGCTACACCTTC. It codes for CASSPSGFGYTF. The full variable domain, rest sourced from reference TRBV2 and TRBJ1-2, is EPEVTQTPSHQVTQMGQEVILRCVPISNHLYFYWYRQILGQKVEFLVSFYNNEISEKSEIFDDQFSVERPDGSNFTLKIRSTKLEDSAMYFCASSPSGFGYTFGSGTRLTVV.

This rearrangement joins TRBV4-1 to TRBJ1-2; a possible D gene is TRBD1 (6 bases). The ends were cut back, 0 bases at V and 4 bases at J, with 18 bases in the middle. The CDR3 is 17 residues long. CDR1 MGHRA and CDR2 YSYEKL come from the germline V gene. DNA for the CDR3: TGCGCCAGCAGCCAAGATTTTGGCAGGGGTGTTACCTATGGCTACACCTTC. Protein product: CASSQDFGRGVTYGYTF.

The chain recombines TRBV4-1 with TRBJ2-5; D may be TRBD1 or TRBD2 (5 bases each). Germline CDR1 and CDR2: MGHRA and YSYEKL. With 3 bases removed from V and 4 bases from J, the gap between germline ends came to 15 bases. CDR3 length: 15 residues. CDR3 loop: CASSHAPGTGETQYF. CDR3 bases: TGCGCCAGCAGCCACGCCCCGGGGACCGGAGAGACCCAGTACTTC.

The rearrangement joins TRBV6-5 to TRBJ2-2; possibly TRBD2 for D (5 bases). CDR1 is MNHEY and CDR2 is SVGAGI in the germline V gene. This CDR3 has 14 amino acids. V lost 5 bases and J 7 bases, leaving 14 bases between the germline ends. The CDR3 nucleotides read TGTGCCAGCAGTGACTTGGAGAGCGGCGGGGAGCTGTTTTTT. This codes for CASSDLESGGELFF.

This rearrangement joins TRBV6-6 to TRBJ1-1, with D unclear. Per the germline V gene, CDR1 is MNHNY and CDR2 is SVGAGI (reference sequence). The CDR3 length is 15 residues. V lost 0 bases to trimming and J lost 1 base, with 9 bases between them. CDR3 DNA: TGTGCCAGCAGTTACTCGAAGGCAGGGAACACTGAAGCTTTCTTT. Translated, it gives CASSYSKAGNTEAFF.